This TCR beta chain was captured in a study of cytomegalovirus exposure and HLA in healthy donors. Germline CDR1 and CDR2: SEHNR and FQNEAQ (reference sequence). The CDR3 covers 17 residues. Losses at the gene ends were 5 bases for V and 5 bases for J; bases not matched to a gene: 16. Those who donated were healthy bone marrow donors. Primers included in the PCR were 60 Vbeta and 13 Jbeta primers. The protocol was immunoSEQ multiplex PCR, while the TCRdb copy is restricted to in-frame clones and leaves out a portion. The sample lists about 150,000 clones; approximately 83% were seen once. Sequencing was performed on PBMCs. The rearrangement uses TRBV7-9 and TRBJ2-7; 9 bases agree with TRBD2. The TCR comes from a male donor in good health and CMV-seronegative. The CDR3 here is CASSARGGSGSSNEQYF. For the CDR3, the DNA is TGTGCCAGCAGCGCCCGGGGGGGTAGCGGGAGTAGTAACGAGCAGTACTTC.